One sample yielded the 15 T cell receptor beta chains listed below, sequenced in a study of CD8 T cells in seronegative destructive rheumatoid arthritis. Here immunoSEQ multiplex PCR was the method, and the copy in TCRdb shows in-frame clones only, minus some. The sample records approximately 4,100 clones, about 69% being singletons. The material sequenced was CD8+ T cells from blood. The receptors originated from a woman aged 50-70 years with seronegative destructive rheumatoid arthritis.

The chain recombines TRBV27 with TRBJ1-3; D unclear. Between the trimmed V and J ends, which lost 6 bases and 0 bases, there was a span of 18 bases. The CDR3 is made up of 17 amino acids. CDR1 is MNHEY, CDR2 SMNVEV, per germline (reference sequence). CDR3 nucleotides: TGTGCCAGCAGGCCCCGGGCGGGATCTGGCTCTGGAAACACCATATATTTT. Amino acid sequence: CASRPRAGSGSGNTIYF.

The rearrangement uses TRBV27 and TRBJ2-1; no reliable D call. Trimming left V 4 bases short and J 0 bases short, with 10 bases between. This CDR3 spans 15 amino acids. In germline, CDR1 is MNHEY, CDR2 SMNVEV (reference sequence). CDR3 in amino acids: CASSSDSSSYNEQFF. The CDR3 coding sequence is TGTGCCAGCAGTTCTGACTCGAGCTCCTACAATGAGCAGTTCTTC.

J is TRBJ2-1 and V is TRBV19; 9 bases are shared with TRBD1. The V gene end was trimmed by 5 bases and the J gene end by 6 bases; junction bases not matched to a gene: 8. This CDR3 comprises 15 residues. The germline gives CDR1 LNHDA, CDR2 SQIVND (reference sequence). The CDR3 DNA is TGTGCCAGTAGTCTTCGGGACAGGGCTCCCAATGAGCAGTTCTTC. Its translation is CASSLRDRAPNEQFF.

This chain connects TRBV9 to TRBJ2-5; 9 nucleotides line up with TRBD1. The DNA end is more similar to TRBJ2-7, so the J call may be wrong. The length of the CDR3 is 14 residues. CDR1 SGDLS and CDR2 YYNGEE come from the germline V gene. Written as DNA, the CDR3 is TGTGCCAGCAGCCCGGGACAGGGAACCGACGAGCAGTACTTC. Translated: CASSPGQGTDEQYF.

This clone was observed a handful of times. The rearrangement joins TRBV7-2 to TRBJ2-5; no clear D. V was pared by 1 base and J by 1 base, with 10 bases between. From germline, CDR1 is SGHTA and CDR2 FQGNSA. The CDR3 loop spans 15 amino acids. CDR3 coding DNA: TGTGCCAGCAGCTTAGAGTTGAGTGTCCAAGAGACCCAGTACTTC. Protein sequence: CASSLELSVQETQYF.

The chain has TRBV13 and TRBJ2-2, with D uncertain. V was clipped by 4 bases and J by 6 bases, with 6 bases between them. The CDR3 covers 12 residues. Germline CDR1 reads PRHDT; CDR2 reads FYEKMQ (reference sequence). CDR3 DNA sequence: TGTGCCAGCAGCTCAAATTCCGGGGAGCTGTTTTTT. The encoded protein is CASSSNSGELFF. Full variable domain (rest looked up from reference TRBV13 and TRBJ2-2): AAGVIQSPRHLIKEKRETATLKCYPIPRHDTVYWYQQGPGQDPQFLISFYEKMQSDKGSIPDRFSAQQFSDYHSELNMSSLELGDSALYFCASSSNSGELFFGEGSRLTVL.

This clone showed up just a few times. The chain has TRBV30 and TRBJ1-6; D gene ambiguous. V was pared by 1 base and J by 9 bases, with 16 bases between. The germline CDR1 and CDR2 sequences are GTSNPN and SVGIG (reference sequence). This CDR3 contains 15 residues. CDR3 sequence: CAWSEIARNFSPLHF. The CDR3 DNA reads as TGTGCCTGGAGTGAGATAGCCCGGAATTTTTCACCCCTCCACTTT.

V and J are TRBV5-1 and TRBJ2-2; the D gene is possibly TRBD1 (6 bases). With 0 bases removed from V and 6 bases from J, the gap between germline ends came to 15 bases. Germline lookup yields CDR1 SGHRS and CDR2 YFSETQ. This CDR3 has 16 residues. CDR3 sequence reads: CASSLAPGPGAGELFF. The DNA of the CDR3 is TGCGCCAGCAGCTTGGCCCCGGGCCCAGGGGCCGGGGAGCTGTTTTTT.

The gene calls are TRBV6-1 and TRBJ2-1; D possibly corresponds to TRBD1 (6 bases). This CDR3 has 13 amino acids. Germline V gene sequence: CDR1 MNHNS, CDR2 SASEGT. Between the trimmed V and J ends, which lost 7 bases and 4 bases, there was a span of 11 bases. CDR3: CASKTGLYNEQFF. The DNA of the CDR3 is TGTGCCAGCAAAACAGGGCTATACAATGAGCAGTTCTTC.

This chain joins TRBV10-3 and TRBJ1-2, with TRBD1 as a possible D gene (5 bases). Trimming stripped 0 bases from V and 5 bases from J, with 13 bases between. Germline lookup yields CDR1 ENHRY and CDR2 SYGVKD. The CDR3 covers 15 residues. Written as DNA, the CDR3 is TGTGCCATCAGTGAGTCGACGGGTGGGGGGTATGGCTACACCTTC. Amino acids: CAISESTGGGYGYTF.

The rearrangement uses TRBV11-3 and TRBJ2-7, with 9 bases that match TRBD1. V was pared by 0 bases and J by 3 bases, with 6 bases of the junction left unmatched. Germline CDR1 reads SGHNT; CDR2 reads YENEEA. The CDR3 extends over 16 amino acids. CDR3 amino acids: CASSLDPGTGNYEQYF. CDR3 DNA: TGTGCCAGCAGCTTAGATCCCGGGACAGGGAACTACGAGCAGTACTTC.

The chain couples TRBV7-3 to TRBJ2-1; TRBD1 matches at 9 bases. In germline, CDR1 is SGHTA, CDR2 FQGTGA. There are 20 residues in the CDR3. Trimming removed 2 bases from V and 6 bases from J; junction bases left unmatched: 20. CDR3 region: CASSLDGPGQGYFIVNEQFF. The DNA of the CDR3 is TGTGCCAGCAGCTTAGACGGGCCGGGACAGGGTTATTTTATCGTCAATGAGCAGTTCTTC.

This sequence joins TRBV28 and TRBJ1-5; possible D gene TRBD1, 6 bases. Trimming took off 3 bases at V and 7 bases at J, with 13 bases between the two ends. The CDR3 covers 14 residues. In germline, CDR1 is MDHEN, CDR2 SYDVKM. CDR3 protein: CASSFRDTRQPQHF. CDR3 nucleotide sequence: TGTGCCAGCAGTTTTCGGGACACTCGACAGCCCCAGCATTTT.

The chain links TRBV6-4 to TRBJ2-3; 14 nucleotides agree with TRBD2. V lost 3 bases to trimming and J lost 4 bases; unmatched junction nucleotides: 0. Per germline, CDR1 MRHNA and CDR2 SNTAGT. CDR3 size: 15 residues. For the CDR3, the DNA is TGTGCCAGCAGTGAGACTAGCGGGGGGGCAGATACGCAGTATTTT. Its translation: CASSETSGGADTQYF.

The chain recombines TRBV6-1 with TRBJ2-5, with 10 nucleotides matching TRBD1. Germline CDR1 MNHNS, CDR2 SASEGT. This CDR3 has 16 residues. V shed 3 bases, J shed 4 bases, and the junction held 8 bases outside the gene matches. CDR3 region: CASSDDVRDRGETQYF. CDR3 nucleotides: TGTGCCAGCAGTGACGACGTCCGGGACAGGGGAGAGACCCAGTACTTC.